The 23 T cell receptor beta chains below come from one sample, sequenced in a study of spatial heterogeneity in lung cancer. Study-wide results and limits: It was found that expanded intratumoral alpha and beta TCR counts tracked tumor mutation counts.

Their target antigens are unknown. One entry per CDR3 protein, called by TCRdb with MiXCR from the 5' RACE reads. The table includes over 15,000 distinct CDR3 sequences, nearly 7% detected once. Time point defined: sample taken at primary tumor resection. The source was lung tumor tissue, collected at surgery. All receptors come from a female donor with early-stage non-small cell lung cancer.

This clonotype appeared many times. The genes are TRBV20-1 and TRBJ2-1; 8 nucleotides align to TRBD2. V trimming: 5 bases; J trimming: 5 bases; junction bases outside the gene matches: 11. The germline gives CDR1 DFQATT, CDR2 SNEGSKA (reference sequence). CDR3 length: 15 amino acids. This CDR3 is CSAPWGGGRNNEQFF. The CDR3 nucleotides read TGCAGTGCTCCGTGGGGCGGGGGGCGAAACAATGAGCAGTTCTTC.

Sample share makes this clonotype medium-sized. The CDR3 DNA sequence: TGTGCCAGCAGCCGAACCCGGGACACTTACACTGAAGCTTTCTTT. This gives the protein CASSRTRDTYTEAFF. This chain connects TRBV7-2 to TRBJ1-1; D is possibly TRBD1 (6 bases). Germline loops: CDR1 SGHTA, CDR2 FQGNSA. V lost 5 bases and J lost 3, with 16 bases in between. The CDR3 consists of 15 residues.

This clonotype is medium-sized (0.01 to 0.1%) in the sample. The CDR3 nucleotides read TGTGCCAGCAGCTTAAGTTCGGCCGGGGGGCAGACGCAGTATTTT. Protein: CASSLSSAGGQTQYF. This chain joins TRBV7-8 and TRBJ2-3, with D possibly being TRBD2 (7 bases). The CDR3 is 15 amino acids. The V gene's germline CDR1 is SGHVS and CDR2 FQNEAQ. Trimming shortened V by 2 bases and J by 9 bases, and 18 bases separated the two germline ends.

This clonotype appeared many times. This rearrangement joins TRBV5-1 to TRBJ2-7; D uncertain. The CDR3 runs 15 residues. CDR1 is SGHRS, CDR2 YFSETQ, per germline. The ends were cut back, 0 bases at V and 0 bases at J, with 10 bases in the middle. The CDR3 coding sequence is TGCGCCAGCAGCTTGGACGGTGCTCCCTCCTACGAGCAGTACTTC. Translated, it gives CASSLDGAPSYEQYF. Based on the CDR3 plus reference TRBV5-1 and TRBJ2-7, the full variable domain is KAGVTQTPRYLIKTRGQQVTLSCSPISGHRSVSWYQQTPGQGLQFLFEYFSETQRNKGNFPGRFSGRQFSNSRSEMNVSTLELGDSALYLCASSLDGAPSYEQYFGPGTRLTVT.

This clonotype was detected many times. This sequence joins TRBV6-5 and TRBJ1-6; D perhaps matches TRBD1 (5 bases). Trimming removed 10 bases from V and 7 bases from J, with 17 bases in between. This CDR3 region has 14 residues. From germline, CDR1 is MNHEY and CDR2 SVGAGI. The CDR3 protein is CATRGAGGNSPLHF. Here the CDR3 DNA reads TGTGCCACCCGAGGGGCAGGTGGAAATTCACCCCTCCACTTT.

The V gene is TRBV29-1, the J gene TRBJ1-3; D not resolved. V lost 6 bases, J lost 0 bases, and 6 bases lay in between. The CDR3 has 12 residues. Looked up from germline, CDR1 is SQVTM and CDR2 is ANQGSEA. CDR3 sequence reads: CSVVYSGNTIYF. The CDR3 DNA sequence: TGCAGCGTCGTGTACTCTGGAAACACCATATATTTT.

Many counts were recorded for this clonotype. The CDR3, as DNA: TGTGCCAGCAGCAACATAGCGGGGGGGTCTGGGACCCAGTACTTC. This codes for CASSNIAGGSGTQYF. This chain joins TRBV3-1 and TRBJ2-5, with 11 bases matching TRBD2. The V gene end was trimmed by 5 bases and the J gene end by 7 bases; junction bases not matched to a gene: 9. This CDR3 has 15 amino acids. CDR1 LGHDT and CDR2 YNNKEL come from the germline V gene (reference sequence).

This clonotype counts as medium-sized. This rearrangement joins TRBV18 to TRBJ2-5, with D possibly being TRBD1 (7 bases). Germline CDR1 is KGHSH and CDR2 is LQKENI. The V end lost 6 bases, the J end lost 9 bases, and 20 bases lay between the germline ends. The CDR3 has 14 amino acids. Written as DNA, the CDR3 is TGTGCCAGCTCCGGGGGACAGAGGCGTATGGCCCAGTACTTC. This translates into CASSGGQRRMAQYF.

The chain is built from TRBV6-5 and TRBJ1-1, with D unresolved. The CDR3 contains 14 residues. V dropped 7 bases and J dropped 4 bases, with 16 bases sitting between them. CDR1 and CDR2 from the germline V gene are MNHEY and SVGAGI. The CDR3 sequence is CASTMGSGSTEAFF. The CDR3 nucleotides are TGTGCCAGCACCATGGGCTCCGGGAGCACTGAAGCTTTCTTT.

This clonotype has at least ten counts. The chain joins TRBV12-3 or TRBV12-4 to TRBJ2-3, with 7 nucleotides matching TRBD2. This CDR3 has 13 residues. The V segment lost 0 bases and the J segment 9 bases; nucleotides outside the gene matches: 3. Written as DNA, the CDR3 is TGTGCCAGCAGTTTAGCGACTAGCCTCACGCAGTATTTT. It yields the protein CASSLATSLTQYF.

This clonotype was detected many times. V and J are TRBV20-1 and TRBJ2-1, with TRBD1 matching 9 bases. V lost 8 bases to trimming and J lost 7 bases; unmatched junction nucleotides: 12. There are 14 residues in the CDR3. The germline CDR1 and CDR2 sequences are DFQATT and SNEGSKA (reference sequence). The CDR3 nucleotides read TGCAGTCTCTCACGCTCCGGGACAGGGAATGAGCAGTTCTTC. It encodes CSLSRSGTGNEQFF.

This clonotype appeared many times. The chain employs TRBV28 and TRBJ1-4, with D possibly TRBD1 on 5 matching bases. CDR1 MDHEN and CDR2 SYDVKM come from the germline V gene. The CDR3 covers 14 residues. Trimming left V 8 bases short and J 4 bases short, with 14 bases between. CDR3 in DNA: TGTGCCAGCGAGGAGGGTGGGGGTAATGAAAAACTGTTTTTT. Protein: CASEEGGGNEKLFF.

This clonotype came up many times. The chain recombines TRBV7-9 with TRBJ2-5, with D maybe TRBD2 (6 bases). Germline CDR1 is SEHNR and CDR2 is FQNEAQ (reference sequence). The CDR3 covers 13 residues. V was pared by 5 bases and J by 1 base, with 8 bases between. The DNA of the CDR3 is TGTGCCAGCAGCATTAGCGGCCAAGAGACCCAGTACTTC. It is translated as CASSISGQETQYF.

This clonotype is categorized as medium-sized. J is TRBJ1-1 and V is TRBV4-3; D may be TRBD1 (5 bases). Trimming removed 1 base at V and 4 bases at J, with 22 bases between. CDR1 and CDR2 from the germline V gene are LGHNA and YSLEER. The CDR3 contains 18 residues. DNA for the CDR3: TGCGCCAGCAGCCAAGTCCCGCTCCTGATGGGGGACCCCACTGAAGCTTTCTTT. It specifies CASSQVPLLMGDPTEAFF.

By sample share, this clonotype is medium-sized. For the CDR3, the DNA is TGTGCCAGCAGTTTAGGAACTAGGGGGCTCACTGAAGCTTTCTTT. The encoded protein is CASSLGTRGLTEAFF. This rearrangement joins TRBV28 to TRBJ1-1, with 7 bases fitting TRBD1. V dropped 2 bases and J dropped 4; count of bases not matched to a gene: 7. CDR3 length: 15 amino acids. CDR1 and CDR2 from the germline V gene are MDHEN and SYDVKM.

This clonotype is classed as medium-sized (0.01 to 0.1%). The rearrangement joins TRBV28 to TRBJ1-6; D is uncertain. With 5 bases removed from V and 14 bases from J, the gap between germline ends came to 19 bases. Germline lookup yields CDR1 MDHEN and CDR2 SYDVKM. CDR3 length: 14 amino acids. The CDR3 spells CASSPPEFWLALHF. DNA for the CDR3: TGTGCCAGCAGTCCCCCCGAGTTTTGGTTGGCCCTCCACTTT.

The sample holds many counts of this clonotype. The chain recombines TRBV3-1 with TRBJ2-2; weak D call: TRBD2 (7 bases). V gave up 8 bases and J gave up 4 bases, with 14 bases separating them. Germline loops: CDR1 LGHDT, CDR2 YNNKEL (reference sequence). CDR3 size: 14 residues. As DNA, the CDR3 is TGTGCCAGCCGTGCGGGGGCAGGCACCGGGGAGCTGTTTTTT. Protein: CASRAGAGTGELFF.

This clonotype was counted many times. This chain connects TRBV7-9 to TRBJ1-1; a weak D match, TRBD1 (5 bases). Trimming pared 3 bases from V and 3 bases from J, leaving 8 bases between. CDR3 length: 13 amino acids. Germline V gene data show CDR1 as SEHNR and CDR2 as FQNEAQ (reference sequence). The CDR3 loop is CASSFVRDTEAFF. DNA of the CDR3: TGTGCCAGCAGCTTCGTCAGGGACACTGAAGCTTTCTTT. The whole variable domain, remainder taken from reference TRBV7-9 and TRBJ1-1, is DTGVSQNPRHKITKRGQNVTFRCDPISEHNRLYWYRQTLGQGPEFLTYFQNEAQLEKSRLLSDRFSAERPKGSFSTLEIQRTEQGDSAMYLCASSFVRDTEAFFGQGTRLTVV.

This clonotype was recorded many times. CDR3 DNA sequence: TGTGCCAGCAGTGTCGGGGAACACTCACCCCTCCACTTT. Translating it yields CASSVGEHSPLHF. V usage is TRBV6-4 and J usage is TRBJ1-6; the D is unclear. Trimming cost V 4 bases and J 10 bases, with 11 bases left between them. Germline V lookup: CDR1 MRHNA, CDR2 SNTAGT. The CDR3 runs to 13 residues.

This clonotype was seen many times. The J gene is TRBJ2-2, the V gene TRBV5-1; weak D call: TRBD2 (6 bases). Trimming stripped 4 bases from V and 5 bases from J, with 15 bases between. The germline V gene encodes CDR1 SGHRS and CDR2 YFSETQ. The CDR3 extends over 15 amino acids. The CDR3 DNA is TGCGCCAGCAGCGGCGGGACCCAATGGACCGGGGAGCTGTTTTTT. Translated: CASSGGTQWTGELFF.

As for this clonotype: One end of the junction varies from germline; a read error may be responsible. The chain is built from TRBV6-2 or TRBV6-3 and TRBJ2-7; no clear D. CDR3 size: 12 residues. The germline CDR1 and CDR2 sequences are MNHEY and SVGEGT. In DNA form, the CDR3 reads TGTGCCGGCAGCCGCGCTCCCTACGAGCAGTACTTC. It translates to CAGSRAPYEQYF.

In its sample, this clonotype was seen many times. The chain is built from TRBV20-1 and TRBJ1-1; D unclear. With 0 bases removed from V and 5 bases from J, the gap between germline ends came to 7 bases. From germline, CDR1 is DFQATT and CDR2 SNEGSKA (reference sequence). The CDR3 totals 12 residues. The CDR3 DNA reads TGCAGTGCTAGAGATCAACGGACTGAAGCTTTCTTT. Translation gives CSARDQRTEAFF.

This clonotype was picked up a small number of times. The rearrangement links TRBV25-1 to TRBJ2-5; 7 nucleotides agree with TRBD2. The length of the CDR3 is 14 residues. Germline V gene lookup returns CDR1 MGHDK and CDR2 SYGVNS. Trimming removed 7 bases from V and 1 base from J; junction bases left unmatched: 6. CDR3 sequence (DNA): TGTGCCAGCACGGGGGGTCAGACCCAAGAGACCCAGTACTTC. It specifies CASTGGQTQETQYF.